Listed below are T cell receptor beta chains from one sample, sequenced in a study of graft-versus-host responses after intestinal transplantation. The repertoire was sequenced with immunoSEQ multiplex PCR; TCRdb's copy has only in-frame clones and lacks some. This sample has some 38,000 clones, with nearly 95% found just once. Antigen specificity for these receptors is unknown. The starting material was unstimulated CD8+ T cells sorted from spleen or lymph node cells, obtained before transplant. The source of these receptors is a human donor who was the organ donor for an intestinal transplant. Each CDR3 is given with its conserved first and last residue. The D gene is left open where the match is weak. Only some rows state a clone size, as once, few, many or a class for expanded clones.

D	size	V	J	DNA	CDR3
NA	NA	TRBV25-1	TRBJ1-1	TGTGCCAGCAGCGCGACAGCTACCACAGGGGCTTTCTTT	CASSATATTGAFF
NA	few	TRBV21-1	TRBJ1-2	TGTGCCAGCAGCAAAGGACAGGGGTATGGCTACACCTTC	CASSKGQGYGYTF
NA	NA	TRBV29-1	TRBJ2-3	TGCAGCGTTGAAGGGGGGGAGGCAGATACGCAGTATTTT	CSVEGGEADTQYF
NA	NA	TRBV6-5	TRBJ1-6	TGTGCCAGCAGTTACTACCCCAGGGGCGTGAATTCACCCCTCCACTTT	CASSYYPRGVNSPLHF
TRBD1	NA	TRBV29-1	TRBJ1-2	TGCAGCGTCGTAGACAGGGACCAAAGGGGCTACACCTTC	CSVVDRDQRGYTF
TRBD2	NA	TRBV2	TRBJ2-7	TGTGCCAGCAGTATTTCCCGGGAGGGCCATAACGAGCAGTACTTC	CASSISREGHNEQYF
NA	NA	TRBV6-4	TRBJ2-7	TGTGCCAGCAGTGATGACGTGGGAATCGGCCCCTACGAGCAGTACTTC	CASSDDVGIGPYEQYF
NA	once	TRBV7-3	TRBJ2-7	TGTGCCAGCAGCTATTTTCCGGGACCAACCTACGAGCAGTACTTC	CASSYFPGPTYEQYF
NA	NA	TRBV27	TRBJ1-1	TGTGCCAGCAGTTTATCCACAGTGGACACTGAAGCTTTCTTT	CASSLSTVDTEAFF
NA	NA	TRBV7-9	TRBJ2-1	TGTGCCAGCAGCTTAGCTCCCACTAGTTATGATGAGCAGTTCTTC	CASSLAPTSYDEQFF
NA	NA	TRBV15	TRBJ2-1	TGTGCCACCAGCCCGGGGACTTACTCCTACAATGAGCAGTTCTTC	CATSPGTYSYNEQFF
TRBD2	NA	TRBV4-1	TRBJ2-1	TGCGCCAGCAGCCACGGCCGGACCGGGACTAAAGACAATGAGCAGTTCTTC	CASSHGRTGTKDNEQFF
NA	NA	TRBV28	TRBJ1-4	TGTGCCAGCAGTTTATCCTCCAGCCCCAATGAAAAACTGTTTTTT	CASSLSSSPNEKLFF
NA	NA	TRBV13	TRBJ2-1	TGTGCCAGCAGCTTGGACTACCACAATGAGCAGTTCTTC	CASSLDYHNEQFF
NA	NA	TRBV6-6	TRBJ1-2	TGTGCCAGCAGTCCCAACGCGGGAATAAACTATGGCTACACCTTC	CASSPNAGINYGYTF
NA	NA	TRBV4-2	TRBJ2-3	TGTGCCAGCAGCCAACAAGCTAACCAGCGGCCTAGCACAGATACGCAGTATTTT	CASSQQANQRPSTDTQYF
TRBD1	NA	TRBV9	TRBJ2-7	TGTGCCAGCAGCGGGACAGGGGGCTACGAGCAGTACTTC	CASSGTGGYEQYF
TRBD1	NA	TRBV30	TRBJ1-5	TGTGCCTCTTCAACAGGGGGGGTTCAGCCCCAGCATTTT	CASSTGGVQPQHF
NA	NA	TRBV6-1	TRBJ2-7	TGTGCCAGCAGTGAACAAGGGGGAACCTACGAGCAGTACTTC	CASSEQGGTYEQYF
NA	NA	TRBV28	TRBJ1-1	TGTGCCAGCAGGATCCACCCGACTCAACTGGACACTGAAGCTTTCTTT	CASRIHPTQLDTEAFF
NA	NA	TRBV30	TRBJ2-3	TGTGCCTGGAGTGGGGGGAGCACAGATACGCAGTATTTT	CAWSGGSTDTQYF
NA	NA	TRBV28	TRBJ1-2	TGTGCCAGCAGTTTAATCAGGGGTCCGATGGGCTACACCTTC	CASSLIRGPMGYTF
TRBD2	NA	TRBV5-1	TRBJ2-1	TGCGCCAGCAGCTATAGACTAGCGGGATTCTTCAATGAGCAGTTCTTC	CASSYRLAGFFNEQFF
NA	NA	TRBV5-4	TRBJ2-2	TGTGCCAGCAGCTTCAGGTCAGGCCACACCGGGGAGCTGTTTTTT	CASSFRSGHTGELFF
TRBD1	once	TRBV6-5	TRBJ1-3	TGTGCCAGCAGTAACGACAGGGAGTTAGTCACCATATATTTT	CASSNDRELVTIYF
NA	NA	TRBV30	TRBJ2-2	TGTGCCTGGAGGAGCGTGGCCACCGGGGAGCTGTTTTTT	CAWRSVATGELFF
NA	NA	TRBV4-1	TRBJ2-3	TGCGCCAGCAGCCAAGAAACAGGTTCAGATACGCAGTATTTT	CASSQETGSDTQYF
TRBD2	once	TRBV7-8	TRBJ2-3	TGTGCCAGCAGCTTAGGGGGCGGGAGGGCCACAGATACGCAGTATTTT	CASSLGGGRATDTQYF
NA	NA	TRBV4-1	TRBJ2-1	TGCGCCAGCAGCCCCATTGACAGGAACAATGAGCAGTTCTTC	CASSPIDRNNEQFF
TRBD1	NA	TRBV19	TRBJ1-2	TGTGCCAGTAGTATAGGGACAGGAAGAGAGAACTATGGCTACACCTTC	CASSIGTGRENYGYTF